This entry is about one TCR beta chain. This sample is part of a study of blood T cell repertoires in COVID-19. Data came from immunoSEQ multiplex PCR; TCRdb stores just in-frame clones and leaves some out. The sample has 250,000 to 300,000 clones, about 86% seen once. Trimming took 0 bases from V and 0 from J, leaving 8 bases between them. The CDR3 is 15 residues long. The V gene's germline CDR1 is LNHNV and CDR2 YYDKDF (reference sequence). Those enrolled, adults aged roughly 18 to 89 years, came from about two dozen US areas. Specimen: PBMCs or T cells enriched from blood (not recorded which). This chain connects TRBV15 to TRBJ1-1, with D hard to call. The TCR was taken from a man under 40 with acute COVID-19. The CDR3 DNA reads TGTGCCACCAGCAGAGATTTCGTTATGAACACTGAAGCTTTCTTT. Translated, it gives CATSRDFVMNTEAFF.